Below, 27 T cell receptor beta chains from the same sample are listed, as sequenced in a study of blood T cell repertoires in COVID-19 (TCRdb year 2020). Libraries were built with the immunoSEQ multiplex PCR assay. The source is immuneACCESS, and TCRdb retained only in-frame sequences with V and J called. Part of the clones is not carried over; for the studies checked, unresolved V genes explain less than half of this, and the remainder is unexplained. Present in this sample are roughly 140,000 clones, 65% to 85% of which were seen just once. 13% of the sample goes to the ten largest clones. Input material: peripheral blood. These TCRs come from a man aged 55 to 70 with active or convalescent COVID-19.

This clone has more than one count but fewer than ten. V gene TRBV7-8 combines with J gene TRBJ2-1; D remains ambiguous. V lost 5 bases and J 1 base, leaving 6 bases between the germline ends. The CDR3 covers 13 residues. CDR1 and CDR2 from the germline V gene are SGHVS and FQNEAQ. CDR3 bases: TGTGCCAGCAGCCCGGGTTCCTACAATGAGCAGTTCTTC. This codes for CASSPGSYNEQFF.

The CDR3 loop reads CASSSGLAGGGEQFF. In nucleotides, the CDR3 is TGTGCCAGCAGCTCGGGACTAGCGGGAGGGGGGGAGCAGTTCTTC. This chain connects TRBV5-4 to TRBJ2-1; 16 bases are a match to TRBD2. With 3 bases clipped from V and 10 bases from J, the junction kept 4 bases outside the gene matches. CDR1 is SGHNT and CDR2 is YYREEE in the germline V gene (reference sequence). The CDR3 has 15 amino acids.

In DNA form, the CDR3 reads TGCGCCAGCAGCTTGGACGGACAGGGGATCGGGGAGCTGTTTTTT. Encoded protein: CASSLDGQGIGELFF. V is TRBV5-1 and J is TRBJ2-2, with 9 bases matching TRBD1. The CDR3 runs to 15 residues. V was clipped by 0 bases and J by 7 bases; unmatched bases: 4. From germline, CDR1 is SGHRS and CDR2 YFSETQ.

The V and J genes are TRBV5-1 and TRBJ2-2, with 9 positions matching TRBD2. The CDR3 is 17 residues long. The junction had 8 bases not matched to a gene; V was cut back by 0 bases and J by 5 bases. Germline assignment: CDR1 SGHRS and CDR2 YFSETQ. The CDR3 nucleotides are TGCGCCAGCAGCTTGGGCGGGGTAGCGGGAGAGACCGGGGAGCTGTTTTTT. This encodes CASSLGGVAGETGELFF. The variable domain in full, completed from reference TRBV5-1 and TRBJ2-2, reads KAGVTQTPRYLIKTRGQQVTLSCSPISGHRSVSWYQQTPGQGLQFLFEYFSETQRNKGNFPGRFSGRQFSNSRSEMNVSTLELGDSALYLCASSLGGVAGETGELFFGEGSRLTVL.

CDR3 in DNA: TGTGCCAGCAGCCCCAGGGGCGCCGGGCCCGGGGATACGCAGTATTTT. Translating gives CASSPRGAGPGDTQYF. The V gene is TRBV11-3, the J gene TRBJ2-3; maybe TRBD1 (6 bases). CDR1 SGHNT and CDR2 YENEEA come from the germline V gene. The CDR3 length is 16 residues. V lost 5 bases and J 6 bases, leaving 21 bases between the germline ends. Together with reference TRBV11-3 and TRBJ2-3, the CDR3 gives the full variable domain: EAGVVQSPRYKIIEKKQPVAFWCNPISGHNTLYWYLQNLGQGPELLIRYENEEAVDDSQLPKDRFSAERLKGVDSTLKIQPAELGDSAVYLCASSPRGAGPGDTQYFGPGTRLTVL.

Here the CDR3 reads CSADGGGRAGNTIYF. CDR3 coding DNA: TGCAGCGCCGACGGGGGGGGGCGAGCTGGAAACACCATATATTTT. The rearrangement joins TRBV29-1 to TRBJ1-3, with a tentative D call TRBD1 (6 bases). Deletions cut 7 bases from V and 2 bases from J, with 18 bases between. The CDR3 sequence is 15 residues long. The germline CDR1 and CDR2 sequences are SQVTM and ANQGSEA.

The V gene is TRBV29-1, the J gene TRBJ2-7, with TRBD1 identical over 7 bases. Germline CDR1 is SQVTM and CDR2 is ANQGSEA. Unmatched junction bases numbered 6, after V lost 7 bases and J lost 3 bases. This CDR3 is built from 12 residues. CDR3 in DNA: TGCAGCGCTGGGACAGACGTCTACGAGCAGTACTTC. As protein: CSAGTDVYEQYF.

This sequence joins TRBV18 and TRBJ1-1, with D unresolved. From germline, CDR1 is KGHSH and CDR2 LQKENI. CDR3 length: 17 residues. V dropped 3 bases and J dropped 0 bases, with 17 bases sitting between them. CDR3 in amino acids: CASSPAWATSMNTEAFF. The CDR3 DNA sequence: TGTGCCAGCTCACCTGCTTGGGCCACATCCATGAACACTGAAGCTTTCTTT. Full variable domain (outside the CDR3, taken from reference TRBV18 and TRBJ1-1): NAGVMQNPRHLVRRRGQEARLRCSPMKGHSHVYWYRQLPEEGLKFMVYLQKENIIDESGMPKERFSAEFPKEGPSILRIQQVVRGDSAAYFCASSPAWATSMNTEAFFGQGTRLTVV.

This clone was observed a handful of times. The chain uses TRBV25-1 and TRBJ2-5; a possible D gene is TRBD2 (6 bases). Trimming stripped 5 bases from V and 4 bases from J, with 11 bases between. The CDR3 is 13 amino acids. The germline V gene encodes CDR1 MGHDK and CDR2 SYGVNS. The CDR3 protein is CASSWRGGETQYF. CDR3 in DNA: TGTGCCAGCAGTTGGAGGGGAGGAGAGACCCAGTACTTC. The full variable domain, in which reference TRBV25-1 and TRBJ2-5 provide the parts outside the CDR3, is EADIYQTPRYLVIGTGKKITLECSQTMGHDKMYWYQQDPGMELHLIHYSYGVNSTEKGDLSSESTVSRIRTEHFPLTLESARPSHTSQYLCASSWRGGETQYFGPGTRLLVL.

The V call is TRBV11-2, the J call TRBJ2-1, with TRBD2 matching 11 bases. This CDR3 spans 16 amino acids. Germline-derived CDR1 and CDR2 are SGHAT and FQNNGV. With 6 bases clipped from V and 3 bases from J, the junction kept 7 bases outside the gene matches. The CDR3 coding sequence is TGTGCCAGCAGATTTAGCGGGAGGGCCCTCTACAATGAGCAGTTCTTC. It yields the protein CASRFSGRALYNEQFF.

The chain uses TRBV10-2 and TRBJ1-2, with TRBD1 as a possible D gene (5 bases). Germline lookup yields CDR1 WSHSY and CDR2 SAAADI. There are 14 residues in the CDR3. V gave up 0 bases and J gave up 5 bases, with 10 bases separating them. CDR3 amino acids: CASSESVQAYGYTF. CDR3 sequence (DNA): TGCGCCAGCAGTGAGTCGGTACAGGCATATGGCTACACCTTC.

This chain connects TRBV10-3 to TRBJ1-1; TRBD1 matches 11 bases. Germline assignment: CDR1 ENHRY and CDR2 SYGVKD. J lost 11 bases, V lost 6 bases, and 8 bases had no gene match. This CDR3 comprises 13 residues. CDR3 region: CAISGQGAYRAFF. The CDR3 nucleotides read TGTGCCATCAGCGGACAGGGGGCTTATAGGGCTTTCTTT.

The V gene is TRBV6-2 or TRBV6-3, the J gene TRBJ1-2, with no clear D. The V and J ends lost 0 bases and 8 bases respectively, with 16 bases between them. This CDR3 comprises 15 residues. Germline V lookup: CDR1 MNHEY, CDR2 SVGEGT. The CDR3 loop reads CASSYSNGGLGGYTF. The CDR3 region has the DNA TGTGCCAGCAGTTACTCGAATGGAGGGCTTGGGGGCTACACCTTC.

The chain combines TRBV9 with TRBJ2-1; 8 bases fit TRBD2. The CDR3 covers 14 residues. Losses at the gene ends were 0 bases for V and 7 bases for J; bases not matched to a gene: 3. Germline values: CDR1 SGDLS, CDR2 YYNGEE. The CDR3 loop reads CASSVAGGKNEQFF. DNA for the CDR3: TGTGCCAGCAGCGTAGCGGGAGGGAAAAATGAGCAGTTCTTC.

The chain combines TRBV30 with TRBJ2-6; TRBD1 agrees at 7 bases. Germline CDR1 and CDR2: GTSNPN and SVGIG (reference sequence). This CDR3 is 17 amino acids long. V shed 3 bases, J shed 0 bases, and the junction held 8 bases outside the gene matches. Here the CDR3 reads CAWRRGRGLSGANVLTF. The CDR3, as DNA: TGTGCCTGGAGGAGGGGGCGAGGACTCTCTGGGGCCAACGTCCTGACTTTC. The variable domain in full, with the rest retrieved from reference TRBV30 and TRBJ2-6, is SQTIHQWPATLVQPVGSPLSLECTVEGTSNPNLYWYRQAAGRGLQLLFYSVGIGQISSEVPQNLSASRPQDRQFILSSKKLLLSDSGFYLCAWRRGRGLSGANVLTFGAGSRLTVL.

J is TRBJ2-7 and V is TRBV27; 7 bases are shared with TRBD1. CDR1 and CDR2 from the germline V gene are MNHEY and SMNVEV (reference sequence). This CDR3 region has 14 residues. The ends lost 4 bases at V and 6 bases at J; junction bases unmatched: 9. Here the CDR3 DNA reads TGTGCCAGCAGTTCCCCGACAGGGTCCCGCGAGCAGTACTTC. Translating gives CASSSPTGSREQYF.

The chain is built from TRBV7-9 and TRBJ2-7, with D possibly matching TRBD2 (5 bases). Trimming took off 1 base at V and 2 bases at J, with 9 bases between the two ends. The CDR3 covers 14 residues. Per germline, CDR1 SEHNR and CDR2 FQNEAQ (reference sequence). This chain's CDR3 is CASSLVGVAYEQYF. CDR3 DNA sequence: TGTGCCAGCAGCTTAGTGGGAGTAGCCTACGAGCAGTACTTC.

The V call is TRBV18, the J call TRBJ2-1; D possibly corresponds to TRBD1 (6 bases). V was trimmed by 1 base and J by 5 bases, leaving 21 bases between them. Germline values: CDR1 KGHSH, CDR2 LQKENI. CDR3 length: 18 residues. This CDR3 is CASSPRVPQGLSNNEQFF. The DNA for the CDR3 is TGTGCCAGCTCACCACGGGTCCCACAGGGTCTCAGTAACAATGAGCAGTTCTTC.

This chain connects TRBV5-4 to TRBJ2-1, with D maybe TRBD2 (6 bases). With 2 bases removed from V and 9 bases from J, the gap between germline ends came to 18 bases. This CDR3 has 15 amino acids. The germline V gene has CDR1 SGHNT and CDR2 YYREEE (reference sequence). The CDR3 coding sequence is TGTGCCAGCAGCTTTCCGGGACTGCGCGGGACTGAGCAGTTCTTC. Protein sequence: CASSFPGLRGTEQFF. Full variable domain (remainder filled in from reference TRBV5-4 and TRBJ2-1): ETGVTQSPTHLIKTRGQQVTLRCSSQSGHNTVSWYQQALGQGPQFIFQYYREEENGRGNFPPRFSGLQFPNYSSELNVNALELDDSALYLCASSFPGLRGTEQFFGPGTRLTVL.

The chain has TRBV6-1 and TRBJ1-2; D possibly corresponds to TRBD1 (6 bases). Trimming stripped 0 bases from V and 9 bases from J, with 26 bases between. There are 18 residues in the CDR3. The germline CDR1 and CDR2 sequences are MNHNS and SASEGT. Here the CDR3 reads CASSEALWGGTRKISYTF. CDR3 sequence (DNA): TGTGCCAGCAGTGAAGCGCTGTGGGGGGGCACGCGAAAAATCAGCTACACCTTC.

The genes are TRBV19 and TRBJ1-5; a weak D match, TRBD1 (5 bases). The CDR3 length is 14 residues. Trimming removed 3 bases from V and 3 bases from J, with 9 bases in between. CDR1 is LNHDA, CDR2 SQIVND, per germline (reference sequence). The CDR3: CASSIQGINQPQHF. CDR3 nucleotides: TGTGCCAGTAGTATCCAGGGAATCAATCAGCCCCAGCATTTT.

V gene TRBV11-3 combines with J gene TRBJ2-2, with 12 bases fitting TRBD1. CDR3 size: 16 residues. Germline trimming cut 3 bases from V and 6 bases from J; bases unmatched to any gene: 5. Germline V gene sequence: CDR1 SGHNT, CDR2 YENEEA. CDR3 sequence (DNA): TGTGCCAGCAGCTTGGGACAGGGGGCGCGATCCGGGGAGCTGTTTTTT. As protein: CASSLGQGARSGELFF.

The chain links TRBV30 to TRBJ2-1; TRBD2 agrees at 10 bases. The V and J ends lost 0 bases and 4 bases, in that order; junction bases with no gene match: 6. CDR3 length: 16 amino acids. The germline V gene has CDR1 GTSNPN and CDR2 SVGIG (reference sequence). This CDR3 is CAWSVAGGSPYNEQFF. CDR3 sequence (DNA): TGTGCCTGGAGTGTAGCGGGAGGGTCCCCATACAATGAGCAGTTCTTC. The complete variable domain, with remaining parts taken from reference TRBV30 and TRBJ2-1, reads SQTIHQWPATLVQPVGSPLSLECTVEGTSNPNLYWYRQAAGRGLQLLFYSVGIGQISSEVPQNLSASRPQDRQFILSSKKLLLSDSGFYLCAWSVAGGSPYNEQFFGPGTRLTVL.

The J gene is TRBJ2-1, the V gene TRBV7-8, with TRBD2 identical over 11 bases. The germline V gene has CDR1 SGHVS and CDR2 FQNEAQ. V was pared by 6 bases and J by 0 bases, with 10 bases of the junction left unmatched. The CDR3 contains 18 residues. This CDR3 is CASSGGLAVRSSYNEQFF. The CDR3 DNA reads as TGTGCCAGCAGTGGGGGACTAGCGGTACGGAGCTCCTACAATGAGCAGTTCTTC.

This chain joins TRBV6-4 and TRBJ2-1; 7 bases fit TRBD2. The CDR3 covers 16 residues. Trimming took 3 bases from V and 4 from J; bases not matched to a gene: 9. Germline V CDR1 and CDR2: MRHNA, SNTAGT. The CDR3 reads CASSEHPAGKYNEQFF. CDR3 coding DNA: TGTGCCAGCAGTGAACATCCAGCGGGAAAATACAATGAGCAGTTCTTC.

The chain recombines TRBV2 with TRBJ2-1; D possibly corresponds to TRBD2 (5 bases). V lost 0 bases and J lost 9, with 9 bases in between. The CDR3 runs 13 residues. CDR1 is SNHLY and CDR2 is FYNNEI in the germline V gene. The CDR3 nucleotides read TGTGCCAGCAGTGAAGCCACCCGGGGTGAGCAGTTCTTC. Its translation: CASSEATRGEQFF.

CDR3 sequence reads: CASSSQPGGDTQYF. In DNA form, the CDR3 reads TGTGCCAGCAGCTCCCAACCAGGGGGAGATACGCAGTATTTT. The genes are TRBV7-3 and TRBJ2-3; 7 bases align to TRBD1. CDR3 length: 14 residues. With 4 bases clipped from V and 5 bases from J, the junction kept 6 bases outside the gene matches. Per germline, CDR1 SGHTA and CDR2 FQGTGA.